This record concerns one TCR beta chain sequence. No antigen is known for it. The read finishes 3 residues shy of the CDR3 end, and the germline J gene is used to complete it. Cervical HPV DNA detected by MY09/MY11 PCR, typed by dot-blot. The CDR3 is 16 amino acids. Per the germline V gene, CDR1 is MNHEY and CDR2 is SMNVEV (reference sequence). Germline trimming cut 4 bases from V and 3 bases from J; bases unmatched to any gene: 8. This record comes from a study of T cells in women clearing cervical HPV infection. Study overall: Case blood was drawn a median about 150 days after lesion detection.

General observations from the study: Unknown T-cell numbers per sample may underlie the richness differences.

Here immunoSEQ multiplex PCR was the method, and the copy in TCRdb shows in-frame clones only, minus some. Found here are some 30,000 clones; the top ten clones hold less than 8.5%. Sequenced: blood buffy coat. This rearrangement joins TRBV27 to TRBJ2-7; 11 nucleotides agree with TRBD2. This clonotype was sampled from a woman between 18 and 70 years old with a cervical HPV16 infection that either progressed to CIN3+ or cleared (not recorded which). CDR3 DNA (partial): TGTGCCAGCAGTTCCCTAGCGGGAGGCATCTTCTACGAG. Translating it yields CASSSLAGGIFYE. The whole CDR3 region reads CASSSLAGGIFYEQYF.